A selection of T cell receptor beta chains follows, all from one sample in a study of OX40 agonist ivuxolimab in advanced cancers. Produced via immunoSEQ multiplex PCR; TCRdb's table is partial and in-frame only. The sample lists about 40,000 clones, 75% to 90% occurring once. The sample was CD4+ or CD8+ T cells sorted from blood, taken in a trial of the OX40 agonist ivuxolimab. Receptors were obtained from an adult with an advanced solid tumor such as melanoma, head and neck, liver or kidney cancer. CDR3s include the opening cysteine and the closing phenylalanine or tryptophan. A D gene is named only where the DNA matches it firmly. The listing skips clone size in some rows; elsewhere it reads once, few, many or a size class.

D: TRBD1
size: few
J: TRBJ1-2
V: TRBV4-1
CDR3: CASSPRQGEDYTF
DNA: TGCGCCAGCAGCCCGCGACAGGGTGAGGACTACACCTTC

D: TRBD1
size: .
J: TRBJ2-7
V: TRBV6-5
CDR3: CAVRTGTYEQYF
DNA: TGTGCCGTACGGACAGGAACCTACGAGCAGTACTTC

D: .
size: once
J: TRBJ1-6
V: TRBV6-1
CDR3: CASSGGGYSNNSPLHF
DNA: TGTGCCAGCAGTGGCGGCGGGTATAGTAATAATTCACCCCTCCACTTT

D: TRBD2
size: .
J: TRBJ2-1
V: TRBV19
CDR3: CASSKTGLAPNEQFF
DNA: TGTGCCAGTAGTAAAACGGGACTAGCCCCTAATGAGCAGTTCTTC

D: .
size: .
J: TRBJ1-1
V: TRBV29-1
CDR3: CSAVRVEATEAFF
DNA: TGCAGCGCCGTCAGGGTTGAGGCCACTGAAGCTTTCTTT

D: .
size: .
J: TRBJ1-5
V: TRBV6-1
CDR3: CASSERGSEPQHF
DNA: TGTGCCAGCAGTGAAAGGGGGTCCGAGCCCCAGCATTTT

D: TRBD1
size: .
J: TRBJ1-1
V: TRBV13
CDR3: CASSLGGTGGMNTEAFF
DNA: TGTGCCAGCAGCTTGGGCGGGACAGGGGGTATGAACACTGAAGCTTTCTTT

D: .
size: .
J: TRBJ2-3
V: TRBV6-1
CDR3: CASSEIPGGPADTQYF
DNA: TGTGCCAGCAGTGAAATTCCGGGGGGCCCGGCAGATACGCAGTATTTT

D: TRBD1
size: .
J: TRBJ1-2
V: TRBV5-4
CDR3: CASSFGGQGVHGYTF
DNA: TGTGCCAGCAGCTTCGGGGGACAGGGGGTTCATGGCTACACCTTC

D: .
size: .
J: TRBJ2-7
V: TRBV9
CDR3: CASSPGYEQYF
DNA: TGTGCCAGCAGTCCCGGATACGAGCAGTACTTC

D: TRBD2
size: .
J: TRBJ2-1
V: TRBV19
CDR3: CASSMGVAGFYEQFF
DNA: TGTGCCAGTAGTATGGGGGTAGCGGGGTTTTATGAGCAGTTCTTC

D: .
size: .
J: TRBJ1-2
V: TRBV27
CDR3: CASTDDPLGGYTF
DNA: TGTGCCAGCACCGACGACCCCTTGGGAGGCTACACCTTC

D: .
size: .
J: TRBJ1-1
V: TRBV6-1
CDR3: CASSEGGNVMNTEAFF
DNA: TGTGCCAGCAGTGAAGGAGGGAACGTCATGAACACTGAAGCTTTCTTT

D: .
size: .
J: TRBJ2-7
V: TRBV6-5
CDR3: CASTPIGPYYEQYF
DNA: TGTGCCAGCACCCCAATTGGTCCTTACTACGAGCAGTACTTC

D: .
size: .
J: TRBJ2-3
V: TRBV6-6
CDR3: CASSYGVGDTQYF
DNA: TGTGCCAGCAGTTATGGGGTTGGGGATACGCAGTATTTT

D: .
size: .
J: TRBJ2-1
V: TRBV9
CDR3: CASSVGETQGSPYNEQFF
DNA: TGTGCCAGCAGCGTAGGTGAAACCCAGGGGAGTCCCTACAATGAGCAGTTCTTC

D: .
size: .
J: TRBJ1-2
V: TRBV7-6
CDR3: CASSPPPGAGYGYTF
DNA: TGTGCCAGCAGCCCCCCTCCAGGGGCCGGCTATGGCTACACCTTC

D: .
size: .
J: TRBJ2-3
V: TRBV7-3
CDR3: CASSSTPYTDTQYF
DNA: TGTGCCAGCAGCTCCACCCCCTACACAGATACGCAGTATTTT

D: .
size: .
J: TRBJ1-1
V: TRBV6-5
CDR3: CASSYSEGFEAFF
DNA: TGTGCCAGCAGTTACAGCGAGGGTTTCGAAGCTTTCTTT

D: .
size: .
J: TRBJ2-5
V: TRBV5-4
CDR3: CASAWLPQETQYF
DNA: TGTGCCAGCGCATGGCTACCTCAAGAGACCCAGTACTTC

D: .
size: .
J: TRBJ2-1
V: TRBV28
CDR3: CASSWGDRVFNEQFF
DNA: TGTGCCAGCAGTTGGGGGGACAGAGTCTTCAATGAGCAGTTCTTC

D: TRBD2
size: .
J: TRBJ2-7
V: TRBV4-1
CDR3: CASSLLAGLYEQYF
DNA: TGCGCCAGCAGCCTATTAGCGGGACTTTACGAGCAGTACTTC

D: TRBD2
size: .
J: TRBJ2-1
V: TRBV4-1
CDR3: CASSHLSGVGEQFF
DNA: TGCGCCAGCAGCCACCTTAGCGGGGTGGGTGAGCAGTTCTTC

D: .
size: .
J: TRBJ2-1
V: TRBV9
CDR3: CASSVVAGEQFF
DNA: TGTGCCAGCAGCGTAGTGGCGGGTGAGCAGTTCTTC

D: .
size: .
J: TRBJ1-2
V: TRBV7-9
CDR3: CASSLSRNLNYGYTF
DNA: TGTGCCAGCAGCTTATCACGTAACCTTAACTATGGCTACACCTTC

D: .
size: once
J: TRBJ2-1
V: TRBV11-2
CDR3: CASSTEGFYNEQFF
DNA: TGTGCCAGCAGCACCGAGGGATTCTACAATGAGCAGTTCTTC

D: .
size: .
J: TRBJ2-3
V: TRBV4-1
CDR3: CASSPTRKDTDTQYF
DNA: TGCGCCAGCAGCCCGACTCGGAAAGACACAGATACGCAGTATTTT

D: .
size: .
J: TRBJ2-7
V: TRBV28
CDR3: CASSKARWTTDEQYF
DNA: TGTGCCAGCAGTAAGGCGAGATGGACCACGGACGAGCAGTACTTC

D: TRBD2
size: .
J: TRBJ2-1
V: TRBV28
CDR3: CASSLSLAGYNEQFF
DNA: TGTGCCAGCAGTTTATCACTAGCGGGGTACAATGAGCAGTTCTTC